Listed here is a single T cell receptor (beta chain). Antigen unknown. The data were taken from a study of shared clonotypes between healthy human individuals. Study summary: Per donor, three plates held CD4 naive cells, three held CD4 memory, two held CD8 naive and one held CD8 memory. Findings of the study overall: Across a handful of donors, naive CD4 shared approximately 4.5%, naive CD8 under 4%, memory CD4 about 2.5%, memory CD8 0.4%.

The study drew its donors from healthy HIV-negative adults without recent acute infections or vaccinations. Each PCR replicate from the sorted subsets contained around 200 ng DNA, which is 30,000 or so T cell genomes. Sequenced by immunoSEQ multiplex PCR; TCRdb stores in-frame clones only, minus some. The sample consists of 2 million to 2.5 million clones, about nine tenths of them appearing once. The CDR3 extends over 13 amino acids. The V gene lost 6 bases and the J gene lost 4 bases, with 12 bases spanning the gap. Germline V lookup: CDR1 MNHNY, CDR2 SVGAGI (reference sequence). The genes are TRBV6-6 and TRBJ1-2; possibly TRBD1 for D (5 bases). The sequenced material came from naive CD4+ T cells from PBMCs. As for subset: CD45RA+ positively selected. This receptor was identified in a man aged 18 to 30 in good health. Some clones in this sample may be carry-over from other donors' samples. CDR3 DNA sequence: TGTGCCAGCAGGCACGGGGGTGCCTATGGCTACACCTTC. It translates to CASRHGGAYGYTF.